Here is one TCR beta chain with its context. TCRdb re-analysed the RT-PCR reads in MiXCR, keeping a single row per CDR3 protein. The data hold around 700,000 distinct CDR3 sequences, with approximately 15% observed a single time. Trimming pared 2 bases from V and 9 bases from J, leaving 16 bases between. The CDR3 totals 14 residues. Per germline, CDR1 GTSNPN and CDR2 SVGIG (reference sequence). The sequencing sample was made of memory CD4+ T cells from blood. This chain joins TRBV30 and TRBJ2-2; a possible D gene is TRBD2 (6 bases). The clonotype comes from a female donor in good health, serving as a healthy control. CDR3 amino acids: CAWSRDSLVWELFF. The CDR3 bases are TGTGCCTGGAGTCGGGACTCCCTTGTTTGGGAGCTGTTTTTT.